This T cell receptor beta chain was sequenced for a study of T cells in Graves' hyperthyroidism and ophthalmopathy. Study information: Peripheral blood draws took place at initial diagnosis, ahead of any treatment. General observations from the study: Ophthalmopathy and stable hyperthyroidism were told apart by a 13 V-J model.

In its sample, this clonotype was seen many times. Its antigen is undetermined. Each diagnosis drew on symptoms, thyroxine, TRAb, thyroid ultrasound and orbital computed tomography findings. V lost 4 bases to trimming and J lost 3 bases; unmatched junction nucleotides: 2. The V gene's germline CDR1 is SGHVS and CDR2 FQNEAQ. There are 14 residues in the CDR3. TCR beta CDR3 regions were amplified from RNA. TCR CDR3 underwent first-round RT-PCR with the HTBI primer set. TCRdb used MiXCR to reprocess the multiplex PCR reads, holding one entry per CDR3 protein. The sample shows approximately 600,000 distinct CDR3 sequences, around 20% of them seen only once.

The clonotype originates from a man younger than 40 with Graves' ophthalmopathy. This chain connects TRBV7-8 to TRBJ1-1; TRBD1 agrees at 10 bases. The specimen was blood. This chain's CDR3 is CASSWGQGYTEAFF. CDR3 DNA: TGTGCCAGCAGCTGGGGACAGGGGTACACTGAAGCTTTCTTT.